The sequence of this T cell receptor beta chain was determined in a study of OX40 agonist ivuxolimab in advanced cancers. At the level of the whole study: Ivuxolimab was an agonistic, fully human IgG2 monoclonal antibody directed against OX40 (CD134), a costimulatory receptor. Intravenous ivuxolimab was administered to patients every 2 weeks at six dose levels: 0.01, 0.1, 0.3, 1.5, 3 and 10 mg/kg. Of the approximately 50 dose-escalation patients, hepatocellular carcinoma was present in about 20, melanoma in around 15, renal cell carcinoma in 9 and head and neck cancer in 9. In the dose-escalation cohort, roughly four fifths of patients were male, and the mean age was approximately 60 years, with a range of roughly 23 to 85. Patients were allowed to have had prior anti-PD-1, anti-PD-L1 or anti-CTLA-4 therapy, and approximately 41% of the dose-escalation patients had previously received checkpoint inhibitors. Three dose-escalation patients achieved partial responses, one with hepatocellular carcinoma and two with cutaneous melanoma. Peripheral TCRbeta sequencing was intended to test whether TCR sequence diversity was altered and clonal T-cell expansion was caused by ivuxolimab. The paper describes the monotherapy dose-escalation part (N ≈ 50 patients) of the phase I trial of ivuxolimab. What the research found in general, with its limitations: After ivuxolimab, CD8+ T cells had more expanded clones than CD4+ T cells on average. At doses from 0.1 to 3.0 mg/kg, clonal expansion was seen in both CD4+ and CD8+ blood T cells between baseline and week 6. Partial responders in the 0.1-3.0 mg/kg groups had among the lowest normalized peripheral clonal expansion, especially among CD8+ T cells. The antigen specificity of the clonally expanded peripheral T cells was not determined. Low levels of normalized T-cell clonal expansion were also shown by some nonresponding patients.

Genomic DNA was isolated from the sorted cells so that the TCRbeta CDR3 region could be sequenced. The immunoSEQ Assay was used to sequence the TCRbeta CDR3 regions. The source is immuneACCESS, and TCRdb retained only in-frame sequences with V and J called. Part of the clones is not carried over; for the studies checked, unresolved V genes explain less than half of this, and the remainder is unexplained. The sample table lists tens of thousands of clones, 89% of them with a count of one. The ten biggest clones cover under 20% of the sample. As regards this clone: Its antigen remains undetermined. No per-base quality is available; no much larger clone lies one base away.

Patients with autoimmune disease history or receiving systemic immunosuppression were excluded from the trial. Peripheral blood for TCR sequencing was drawn from every dose cohort at baseline, at cycle 4 day 1 and at cycle 7 day 1. Samples were obtained from an open-label, multicenter, first-in-human phase I dose-escalation trial of ivuxolimab. Adults with locally advanced or metastatic melanoma, renal cell carcinoma, hepatocellular carcinoma or head and neck squamous cell carcinoma were enrolled in the trial. Before TCR sequencing, CD4+ and CD8+ T cells were separately sorted from peripheral blood. Including the terminal cysteine and phenylalanine, the CDR3 comprises 12 residues. Of all the DNA, just the CDR3 is kept, 36 bases in frame from base 1. V gives up 6 bases and J gives up 2 bases, and the segment between their germline ends measures 8 bases. CDR1 and CDR2 (MNHEY, SMNVEV) derive from the germline V gene (reference sequence).

This clonotype originated in an adult with an advanced solid tumor such as melanoma, head and neck, liver or kidney cancer. The sequencing here drew on CD4+ or CD8+ T cells sorted from blood, taken in a trial of the OX40 agonist ivuxolimab. The rearranged segments are TRBV27 and TRBJ2-7; the D gene may be TRBD1 or TRBD2, since each aligns over 5 bases. The CDR3 is CASRGRTYEQYF. The DNA is TGTGCCAGCAGGGGACGGACCTACGAGCAGTACTTC.